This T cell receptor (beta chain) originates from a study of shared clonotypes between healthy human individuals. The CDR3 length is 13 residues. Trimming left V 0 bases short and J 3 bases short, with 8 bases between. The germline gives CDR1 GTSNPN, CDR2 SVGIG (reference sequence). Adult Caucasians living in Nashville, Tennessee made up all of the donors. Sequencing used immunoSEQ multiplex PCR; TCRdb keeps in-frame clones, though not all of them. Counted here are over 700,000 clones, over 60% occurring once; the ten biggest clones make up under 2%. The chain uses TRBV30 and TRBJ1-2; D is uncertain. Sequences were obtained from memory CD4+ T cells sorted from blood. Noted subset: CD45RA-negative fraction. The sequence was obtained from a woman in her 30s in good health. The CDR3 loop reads CAWSVQLYYGYTF. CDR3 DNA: TGTGCCTGGAGTGTACAATTATACTATGGCTACACCTTC.